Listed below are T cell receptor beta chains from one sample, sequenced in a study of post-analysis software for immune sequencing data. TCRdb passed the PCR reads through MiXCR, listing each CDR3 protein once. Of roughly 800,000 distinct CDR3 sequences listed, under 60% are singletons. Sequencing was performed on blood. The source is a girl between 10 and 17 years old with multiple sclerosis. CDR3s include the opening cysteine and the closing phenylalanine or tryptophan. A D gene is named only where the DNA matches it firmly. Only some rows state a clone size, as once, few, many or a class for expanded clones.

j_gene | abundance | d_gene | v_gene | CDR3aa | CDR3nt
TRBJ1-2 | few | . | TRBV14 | CASSQELGGGSTF | TGTGCCAGCAGCCAAGAGCTGGGAGGCGGATCCACCTTC
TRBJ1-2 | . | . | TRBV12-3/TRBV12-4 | CASSFTSYYGYTF | TGTGCCAGCAGCTTCACGAGTTACTATGGCTACACCTTC
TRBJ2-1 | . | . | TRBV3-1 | CASSQRRGGGDEQFF | TGTGCCAGCAGCCAAAGGCGGGGAGGGGGGGATGAGCAGTTCTTC
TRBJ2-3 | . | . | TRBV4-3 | CASSQGQGPTDTQYF | TGCGCCAGCAGCCAAGGGCAGGGCCCCACAGATACGCAGTATTTT
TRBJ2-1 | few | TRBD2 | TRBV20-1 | CSANLAGVGGEQFF | TGCAGTGCAAATCTAGCGGGAGTAGGGGGTGAGCAGTTCTTC
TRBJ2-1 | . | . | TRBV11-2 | CASSLGGQRTLDEQFF | TGTGCCAGCAGCTTAGGTGGCCAACGTACCCTCGATGAGCAGTTCTTC
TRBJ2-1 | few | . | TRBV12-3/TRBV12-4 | CASSLFGDEQFF | TGTGCCAGCAGTCTTTTCGGGGATGAGCAGTTCTTC
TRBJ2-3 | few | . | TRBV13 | CASSLGSRGSTDTQYF | TGTGCCAGCAGCTTAGGCTCTCGCGGGAGCACAGATACGCAGTATTTT
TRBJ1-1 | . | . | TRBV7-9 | CASSSLIGHTEAFF | TGTGCCAGCAGCTCTTTAATCGGGCACACTGAAGCTTTCTTT
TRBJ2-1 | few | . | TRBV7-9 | CASSLGGIGVEQFF | TGTGCCAGCAGCTTAGGCGGGATTGGTGTTGAGCAGTTCTTC
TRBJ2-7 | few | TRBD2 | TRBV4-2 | CASSQETSGYYEQYF | TGTGCCAGCAGCCAAGAAACTAGCGGATACTACGAGCAGTACTTC
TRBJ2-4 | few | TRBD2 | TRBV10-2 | CASRGLAGGDIQYF | TGCGCCAGCAGAGGACTAGCGGGAGGGGACATTCAGTACTTC
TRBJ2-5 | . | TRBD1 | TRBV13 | CASSSGTVQETQYF | TGTGCCAGCAGCTCAGGGACAGTCCAAGAGACCCAGTACTTC
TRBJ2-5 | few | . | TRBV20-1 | CSAAGQETQYF | TGCAGTGCTGCAGGGCAAGAGACCCAGTACTTC
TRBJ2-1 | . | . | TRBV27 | CASSLRNGPYYNEQFF | TGTGCCAGCAGTTTAAGAAACGGGCCATATTACAATGAGCAGTTCTTC
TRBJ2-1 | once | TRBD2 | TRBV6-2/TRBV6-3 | CASSSSGTRRVGEQFF | TGTGCCAGCAGTTCATCCGGGACTAGAAGGGTCGGTGAGCAGTTCTTC